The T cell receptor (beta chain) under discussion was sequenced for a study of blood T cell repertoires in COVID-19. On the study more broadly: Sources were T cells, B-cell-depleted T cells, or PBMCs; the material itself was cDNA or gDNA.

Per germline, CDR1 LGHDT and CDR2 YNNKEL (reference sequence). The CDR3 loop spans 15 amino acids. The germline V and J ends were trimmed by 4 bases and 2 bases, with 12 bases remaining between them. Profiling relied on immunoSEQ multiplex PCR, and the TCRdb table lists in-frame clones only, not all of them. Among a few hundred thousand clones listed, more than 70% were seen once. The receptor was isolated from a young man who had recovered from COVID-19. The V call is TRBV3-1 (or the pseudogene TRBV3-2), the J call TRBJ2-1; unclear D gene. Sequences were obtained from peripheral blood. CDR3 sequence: CASSRLPGTYNEQFF. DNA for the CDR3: TGTGCCAGCAGCCGACTTCCTGGAACCTACAATGAGCAGTTCTTC.